This T cell receptor beta chain appears in the sequencing data of a study of T cell repertoires in cytomegalovirus infection. TCRdb independently ran MiXCR on the reads; one entry per CDR3 protein. This table holds a few hundred thousand distinct CDR3 sequences, about a sixth found once. Per the germline V gene, CDR1 is SGHTA and CDR2 is FQGNSA. Trimming cost V 2 bases and J 6 bases; bases outside gene matches: 11. There are 17 residues in the CDR3. In its sample, this clonotype was seen many times. This sequence was found in a human donor in good health (CMV status not recorded). Some clones in this sample may be carry-over from other donors' samples. The genes are TRBV7-2 and TRBJ2-3; 10 bases map to TRBD2. Sequencing used PBMCs. Written as DNA, the CDR3 is TGTGCCAGCAGCTTAACGTCCAGCGGGGGGGCGGGTGATACGCAGTATTTT. Its translation: CASSLTSSGGAGDTQYF.